This TCR beta chain was observed in a study of blood T cell repertoires in COVID-19. Germline V gene sequence: CDR1 MRHNA, CDR2 SNTAGT. Trimming took off 0 bases at V and 2 bases at J, with 9 bases between the two ends. The CDR3 has 15 amino acids. Assay used: immunoSEQ multiplex PCR; TCRdb lists only in-frame clones, some missing. The data hold 200,000 or so clones, with around four fifths observed a single time. This clonotype was sampled from a woman aged 25 to 39 with acute or convalescent COVID-19. What was sequenced was peripheral blood. This sequence joins TRBV6-4 and TRBJ2-3; D is perhaps TRBD1 (6 bases). This chain's CDR3 is CASSDSQGSTDTQYF. CDR3 DNA sequence: TGTGCCAGCAGTGACTCCCAGGGGTCCACAGATACGCAGTATTTT.